The clone carrying this T cell receptor beta chain was counted ten times or more. Library preparation (for TCRbeta) was performed with unique molecular identifiers. One entry per CDR3 protein results from TCRdb running MiXCR on the PCR reads. The repertoire includes some 72,000 distinct CDR3 sequences, 7% to 8% of them detected once, and approximately 2.3% sits in the top ten. This sample was included in a study of T-cell reconstitution after alpha-beta-depleted transplantation in children. The CDR3 length is 15 residues. J lost 7 bases, V lost 0 bases, and 1 base had no gene match. Germline-derived CDR1 and CDR2 are MRHNA and SNTAGT.

This chain joins TRBV6-4 and TRBJ2-1; 12 nucleotides align to TRBD2. The sample in question was PBMCs from the stem cell graft donor, obtained from the stem cell graft. The receptor was isolated from a human donor who donated a stem cell graft to a child with acute lymphoblastic leukemia. The CDR3 DNA follows: TGTGCCAGCAGTGACTCGCTAGCGGGGGGGAATGAGCAGTTCTTC. Translated: CASSDSLAGGNEQFF.